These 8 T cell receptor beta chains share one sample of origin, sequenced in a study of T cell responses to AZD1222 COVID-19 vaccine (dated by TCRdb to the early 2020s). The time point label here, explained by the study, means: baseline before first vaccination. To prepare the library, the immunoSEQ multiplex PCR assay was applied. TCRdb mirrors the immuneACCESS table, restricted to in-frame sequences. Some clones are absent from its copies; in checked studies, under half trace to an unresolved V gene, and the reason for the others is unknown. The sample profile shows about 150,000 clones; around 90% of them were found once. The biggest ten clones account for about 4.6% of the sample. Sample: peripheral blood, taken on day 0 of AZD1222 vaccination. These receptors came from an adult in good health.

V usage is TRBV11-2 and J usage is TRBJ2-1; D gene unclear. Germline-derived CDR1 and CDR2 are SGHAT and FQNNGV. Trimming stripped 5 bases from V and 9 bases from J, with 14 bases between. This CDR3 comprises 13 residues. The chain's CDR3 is CASSLSVETEQFF. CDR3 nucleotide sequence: TGTGCCAGCAGCCTGAGCGTAGAGACTGAGCAGTTCTTC. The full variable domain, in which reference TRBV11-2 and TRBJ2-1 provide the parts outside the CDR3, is EAGVAQSPRYKIIEKRQSVAFWCNPISGHATLYWYQQILGQGPKLLIQFQNNGVVDDSQLPKDRFSAERLKGVDSTLKIQPAKLEDSAVYLCASSLSVETEQFFGPGTRLTVL.

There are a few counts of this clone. The CDR3 sequence: CASSGFSGYTF. The CDR3 coding sequence is TGTGCCAGCAGCGGGTTCAGTGGCTACACCTTC. V usage is TRBV2 and J usage is TRBJ1-2; no reliable D call. Germline V gene data show CDR1 as SNHLY and CDR2 as FYNNEI. CDR3 length equals 11 residues. V lost 6 bases to trimming and J lost 7 bases, with 9 bases between them.

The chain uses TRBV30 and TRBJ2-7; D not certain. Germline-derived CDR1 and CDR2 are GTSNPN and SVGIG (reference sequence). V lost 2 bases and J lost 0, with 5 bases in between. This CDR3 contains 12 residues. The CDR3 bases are TGTGCCTGGAGTCCCGACTCCTACGAGCAGTACTTC. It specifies CAWSPDSYEQYF.

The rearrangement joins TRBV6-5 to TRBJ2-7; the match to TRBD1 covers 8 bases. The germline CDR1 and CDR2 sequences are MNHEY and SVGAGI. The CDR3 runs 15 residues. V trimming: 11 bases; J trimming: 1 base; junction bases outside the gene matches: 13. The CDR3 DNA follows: TGTGCCGTCCACGACAGGGGATTAAGTTCCTACGAGCAGTACTTC. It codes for CAVHDRGLSSYEQYF.

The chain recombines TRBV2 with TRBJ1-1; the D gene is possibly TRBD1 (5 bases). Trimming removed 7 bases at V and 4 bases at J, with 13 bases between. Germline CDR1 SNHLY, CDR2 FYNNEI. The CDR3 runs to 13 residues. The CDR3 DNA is TGTGCCAGCACCCAAGAGGGGTCCACTGAAGCTTTCTTT. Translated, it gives CASTQEGSTEAFF. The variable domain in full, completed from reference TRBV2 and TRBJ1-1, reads EPEVTQTPSHQVTQMGQEVILRCVPISNHLYFYWYRQILGQKVEFLVSFYNNEISEKSEIFDDQFSVERPDGSNFTLKIRSTKLEDSAMYFCASTQEGSTEAFFGQGTRLTVV.

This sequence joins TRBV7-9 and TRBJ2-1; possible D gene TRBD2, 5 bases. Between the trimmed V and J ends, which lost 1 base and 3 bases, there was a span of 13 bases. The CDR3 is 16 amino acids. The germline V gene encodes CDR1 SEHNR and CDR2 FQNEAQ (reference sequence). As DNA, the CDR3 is TGTGCCAGCAGCTTAGATTTGCGGGCCTACTACAATGAGCAGTTCTTC. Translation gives CASSLDLRAYYNEQFF.

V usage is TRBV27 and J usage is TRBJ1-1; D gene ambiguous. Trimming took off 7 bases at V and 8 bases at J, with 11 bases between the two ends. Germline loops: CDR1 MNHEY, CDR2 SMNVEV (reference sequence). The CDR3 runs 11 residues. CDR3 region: CASKDRGEAFF. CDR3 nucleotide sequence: TGTGCCAGCAAGGACCGCGGGGAAGCTTTCTTT.

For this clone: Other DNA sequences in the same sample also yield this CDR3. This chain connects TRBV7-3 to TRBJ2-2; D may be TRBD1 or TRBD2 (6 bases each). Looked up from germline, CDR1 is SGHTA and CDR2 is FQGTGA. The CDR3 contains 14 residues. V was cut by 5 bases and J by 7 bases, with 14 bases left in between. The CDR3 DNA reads TGTGCCAGCAGCAATATAGGGGGGCACGGGGAGCTGTTTTTT. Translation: CASSNIGGHGELFF.